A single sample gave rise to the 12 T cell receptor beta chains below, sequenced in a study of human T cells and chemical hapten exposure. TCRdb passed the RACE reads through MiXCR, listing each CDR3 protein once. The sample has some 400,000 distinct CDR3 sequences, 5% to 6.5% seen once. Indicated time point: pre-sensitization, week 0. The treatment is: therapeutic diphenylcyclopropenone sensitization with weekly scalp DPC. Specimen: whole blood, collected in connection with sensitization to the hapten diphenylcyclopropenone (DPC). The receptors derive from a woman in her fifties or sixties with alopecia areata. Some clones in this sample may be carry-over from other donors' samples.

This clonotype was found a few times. For the CDR3, the DNA is TGTGCCAGCAGCCTGCGGACAGCAGGTTATGGGGAGCAGTACTTC. It translates to CASSLRTAGYGEQYF. V and J are TRBV7-6 and TRBJ2-7; D might be TRBD1 (6 bases). Trimming cost V 5 bases and J 7 bases, with 21 bases left between them. Per germline, CDR1 SGHVS and CDR2 FNYEAQ. The CDR3 spans 15 residues.

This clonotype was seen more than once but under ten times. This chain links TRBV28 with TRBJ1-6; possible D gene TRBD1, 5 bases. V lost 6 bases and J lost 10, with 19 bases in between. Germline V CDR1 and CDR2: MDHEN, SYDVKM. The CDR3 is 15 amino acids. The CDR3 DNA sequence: TGTGCCAGCAGCCCTGGGGCCCCCAAAGGATCACCCCTCCACTTT. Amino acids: CASSPGAPKGSPLHF.

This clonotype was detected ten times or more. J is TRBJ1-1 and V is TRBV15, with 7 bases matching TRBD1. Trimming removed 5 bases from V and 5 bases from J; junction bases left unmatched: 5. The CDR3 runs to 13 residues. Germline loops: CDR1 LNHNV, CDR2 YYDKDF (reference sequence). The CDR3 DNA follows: TGTGCCACCAGCGAGACAGGGATTACTGAAGCTTTCTTT. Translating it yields CATSETGITEAFF.

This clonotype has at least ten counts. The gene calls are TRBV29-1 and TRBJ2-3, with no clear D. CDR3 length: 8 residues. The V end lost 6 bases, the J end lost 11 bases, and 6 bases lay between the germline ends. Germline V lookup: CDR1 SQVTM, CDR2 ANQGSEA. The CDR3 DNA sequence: TGCAGCGTGGATCAGCAGTATTTT. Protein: CSVDQQYF.

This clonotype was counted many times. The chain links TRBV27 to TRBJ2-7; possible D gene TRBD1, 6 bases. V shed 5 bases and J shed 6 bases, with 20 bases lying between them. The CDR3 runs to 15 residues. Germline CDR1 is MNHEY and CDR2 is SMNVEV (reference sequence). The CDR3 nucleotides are TGTGCCAGCAGTCCCTCCGCGGCAGGGGTGGGCGAGCAGTACTTC. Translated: CASSPSAAGVGEQYF.

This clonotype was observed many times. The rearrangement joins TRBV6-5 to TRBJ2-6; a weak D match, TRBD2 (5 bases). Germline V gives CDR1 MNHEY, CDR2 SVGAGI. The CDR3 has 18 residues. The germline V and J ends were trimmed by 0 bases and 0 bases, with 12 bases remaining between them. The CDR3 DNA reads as TGTGCCAGCAGTTACTCAATCGGGGTTGGCTCTGGGGCCAACGTCCTGACTTTC. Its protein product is CASSYSIGVGSGANVLTF.

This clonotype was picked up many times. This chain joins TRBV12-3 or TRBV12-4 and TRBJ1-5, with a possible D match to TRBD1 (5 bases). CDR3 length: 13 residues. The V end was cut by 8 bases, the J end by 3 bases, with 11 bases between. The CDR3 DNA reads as TGTGCCAGCGCTCCGGGGGACAATCAGCCCCAGCATTTT. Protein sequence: CASAPGDNQPQHF.

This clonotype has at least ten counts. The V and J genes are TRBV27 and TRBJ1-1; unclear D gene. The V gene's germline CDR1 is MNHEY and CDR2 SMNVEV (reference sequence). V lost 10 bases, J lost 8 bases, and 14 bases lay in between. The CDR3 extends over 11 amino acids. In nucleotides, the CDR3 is TGTGCCACCTTGGCCCGTTTCGAAGCTTTCTTT. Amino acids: CATLARFEAFF.

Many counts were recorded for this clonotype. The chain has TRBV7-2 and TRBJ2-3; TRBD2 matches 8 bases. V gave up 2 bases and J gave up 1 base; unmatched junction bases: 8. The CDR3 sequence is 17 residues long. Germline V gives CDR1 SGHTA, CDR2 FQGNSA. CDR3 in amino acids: CASSLNPTSAGTDTQYF. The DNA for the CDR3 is TGTGCCAGCAGCTTAAATCCGACTAGCGCCGGCACAGATACGCAGTATTTT.

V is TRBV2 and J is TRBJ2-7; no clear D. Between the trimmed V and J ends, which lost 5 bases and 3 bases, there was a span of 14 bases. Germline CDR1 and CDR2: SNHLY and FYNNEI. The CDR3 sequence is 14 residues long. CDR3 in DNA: TGTGCCAGCAGTCCGGTTAGCCCCAACTACGAGCAGTACTTC. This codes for CASSPVSPNYEQYF. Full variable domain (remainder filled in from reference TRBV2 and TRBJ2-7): EPEVTQTPSHQVTQMGQEVILRCVPISNHLYFYWYRQILGQKVEFLVSFYNNEISEKSEIFDDQFSVERPDGSNFTLKIRSTKLEDSAMYFCASSPVSPNYEQYFGPGTRLTVT.

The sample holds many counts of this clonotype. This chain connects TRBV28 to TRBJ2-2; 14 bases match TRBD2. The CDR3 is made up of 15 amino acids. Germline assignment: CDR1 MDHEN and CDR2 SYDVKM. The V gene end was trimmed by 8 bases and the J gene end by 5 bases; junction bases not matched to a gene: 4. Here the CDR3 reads CASGTSGSGTGELFF. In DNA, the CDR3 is TGTGCCAGCGGGACTAGCGGGAGTGGTACCGGGGAGCTGTTTTTT.

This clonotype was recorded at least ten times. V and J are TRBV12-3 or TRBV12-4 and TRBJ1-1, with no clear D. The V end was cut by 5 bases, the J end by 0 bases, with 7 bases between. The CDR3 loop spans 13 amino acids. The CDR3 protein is CASSRSMNTEAFF. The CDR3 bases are TGTGCCAGCAGTCGTTCCATGAACACTGAAGCTTTCTTT.